A single sample is the source of the 10 T cell receptor beta chains below, sequenced in a study of chemoradiotherapy in HPV16-positive cancers. TCRdb's table, derived via immunoSEQ multiplex PCR, lists solely in-frame clones and lacks some. The sample lists some 28,000 clones, around 84% occurring once. Sequencing used blood, obtained from a patient who underwent chemoradiotherapy. These receptors all stem from a human donor with HPV-associated anogenital cancer.

The chain carries TRBV6-1 and TRBJ2-7, with D maybe TRBD1 (7 bases). Trimming stripped 4 bases from V and 6 bases from J, with 19 bases between. The germline CDR1 and CDR2 sequences are MNHNS and SASEGT. The CDR3 loop spans 15 amino acids. CDR3 region: CASSGRINQGGEQYF. The CDR3 DNA reads as TGTGCCAGCAGTGGGCGAATTAACCAGGGGGGCGAGCAGTACTTC.

The chain has TRBV5-1 and TRBJ2-1, with D uncertain. The CDR3 extends over 15 amino acids. The V gene's germline CDR1 is SGHRS and CDR2 YFSETQ. The ends were cut back, 4 bases at V and 0 bases at J, with 11 bases in the middle. DNA of the CDR3: TGCGCCAGCAGCCCGACATTGAGCTCCTACAATGAGCAGTTCTTC. Residues: CASSPTLSSYNEQFF.

The chain has TRBV5-1 and TRBJ1-4; the match to TRBD1 covers 7 bases. V gave up 0 bases and J gave up 5 bases; unmatched junction bases: 4. The CDR3 totals 15 residues. Per the germline V gene, CDR1 is SGHRS and CDR2 is YFSETQ. CDR3 sequence reads: CASSLGGQKNEKLFF. The CDR3 DNA reads TGCGCCAGCAGCTTGGGGGGACAGAAGAATGAAAAACTGTTTTTT. The full variable domain, completed using reference TRBV5-1 and TRBJ1-4, is KAGVTQTPRYLIKTRGQQVTLSCSPISGHRSVSWYQQTPGQGLQFLFEYFSETQRNKGNFPGRFSGRQFSNSRSEMNVSTLELGDSALYLCASSLGGQKNEKLFFGSGTQLSVL.

V gene TRBV19 combines with J gene TRBJ1-4, with D possibly being TRBD1 (5 bases). CDR3 size: 14 residues. Trimming removed 1 base at V and 5 bases at J, with 8 bases between. Germline V CDR1 and CDR2: LNHDA, SQIVND (reference sequence). The CDR3 loop is CASSIAGYNEKLFF. DNA of the CDR3: TGTGCCAGTAGTATAGCAGGGTACAATGAAAAACTGTTTTTT.

J is TRBJ2-3 and V is TRBV25-1, with 7 bases lining up with TRBD1. CDR3 length equals 15 residues. Germline CDR1 is MGHDK and CDR2 is SYGVNS. Trimming took 6 bases from V and 4 from J; bases not matched to a gene: 10. Written as DNA, the CDR3 is TGTGCCAGCAGCTCGAGTAGGGGGCGGTCAGATACGCAGTATTTT. Its protein is CASSSSRGRSDTQYF.

The chain couples TRBV6-4 to TRBJ1-1, with a weak D call TRBD1 (5 bases). Germline CDR1 reads MRHNA; CDR2 reads SNTAGT. This CDR3 is 13 amino acids long. V dropped 6 bases and J dropped 1 base, with 9 bases sitting between them. The CDR3 sequence: CASRDTPNTEAFF. CDR3 sequence (DNA): TGTGCCAGCAGGGACACCCCGAACACTGAAGCTTTCTTT.

The V gene is TRBV19, the J gene TRBJ1-2, with 8 bases fitting TRBD1. Germline loops: CDR1 LNHDA, CDR2 SQIVND (reference sequence). The length of the CDR3 is 14 residues. The ends lost 3 bases at V and 6 bases at J; junction bases unmatched: 6. CDR3 sequence (DNA): TGTGCCAGTAGTATGGGACAGGTGAATAATGGCTACACCTTC. This translates into CASSMGQVNNGYTF.

The chain has TRBV5-4 and TRBJ2-6, with 8 bases matching TRBD1. Germline loops: CDR1 SGHNT, CDR2 YYREEE (reference sequence). This CDR3 has 15 amino acids. Unmatched junction bases numbered 0, after V lost 4 bases and J lost 0 bases. CDR3 residues: CASSDRGSGANVLTF. The CDR3 nucleotides are TGTGCCAGCAGCGACAGGGGCTCTGGGGCCAACGTCCTGACTTTC.

The chain carries TRBV11-1 and TRBJ1-5, with D maybe TRBD1 (6 bases). The CDR3 has 15 residues. V was trimmed by 2 bases and J by 0 bases, leaving 8 bases between them. The germline V gene has CDR1 SGHAT and CDR2 FQDESV (reference sequence). CDR3 residues: CASSLWTDSNQPQHF. Here the CDR3 DNA reads TGTGCCAGCAGCTTATGGACAGATAGCAATCAGCCCCAGCATTTT.

The table lists this clone with a count of one. J is TRBJ2-3 and V is TRBV2; TRBD2 matches 11 bases. J gave up 4 bases and V 6 bases, and 9 bases lay outside the gene matches. Germline V gene sequence: CDR1 SNHLY, CDR2 FYNNEI. CDR3 length equals 16 residues. CDR3 coding DNA: TGTGCCAGCAGAAAGTCGCTAGCGGGGGGTTCAGATACGCAGTATTTT. It specifies CASRKSLAGGSDTQYF.